This T cell receptor beta chain stems from a study of cytomegalovirus exposure and HLA in healthy donors. The PCR contained 60 Vbeta and 13 Jbeta primers. TCRdb keeps only in-frame clones here, not all; method: immunoSEQ multiplex PCR. Among 200,000 to 250,000 clones listed, 76% were seen once. This clone came up once. The ends were cut back, 4 bases at V and 2 bases at J, with 18 bases in the middle. The CDR3 runs to 16 residues. CDR1 and CDR2 (germline): MGHRA, YSYEKL. The sample was PBMCs. The clonotype originates from a man between 18 and 29 years old in good health and CMV-seronegative. The chain recombines TRBV4-1 with TRBJ2-7; D might be TRBD2 (5 bases). The CDR3 is CASSPRQSSATYEQYF. CDR3 sequence (DNA): TGCGCCAGCAGCCCTCGTCAGAGTAGCGCGACCTACGAGCAGTACTTC.